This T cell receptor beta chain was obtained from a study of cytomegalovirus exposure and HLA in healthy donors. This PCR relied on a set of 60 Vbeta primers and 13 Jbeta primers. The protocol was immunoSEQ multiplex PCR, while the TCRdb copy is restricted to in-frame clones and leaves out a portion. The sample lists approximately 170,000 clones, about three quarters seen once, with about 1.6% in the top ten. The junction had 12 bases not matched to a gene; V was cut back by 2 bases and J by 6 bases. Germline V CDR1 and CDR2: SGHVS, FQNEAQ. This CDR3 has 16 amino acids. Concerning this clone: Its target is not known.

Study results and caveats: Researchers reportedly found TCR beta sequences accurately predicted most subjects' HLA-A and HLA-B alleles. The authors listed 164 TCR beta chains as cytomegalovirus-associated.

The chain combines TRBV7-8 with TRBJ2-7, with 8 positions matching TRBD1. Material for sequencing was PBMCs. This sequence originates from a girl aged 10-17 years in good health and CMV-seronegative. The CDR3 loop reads CASSLSLGQGSGEQYF. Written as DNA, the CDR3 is TGTGCCAGCAGCTTAAGCTTAGGACAGGGATCGGGCGAGCAGTACTTC.